Shown below are 9 T cell receptor beta chains from a single sample sequenced in a study of regulatory T cells in long-lasting Graves disease. Time point given: persistent/refractory GD, antithyroid drugs over 5 years with positive TRAb. PBMC RNA was the source of the TCR library. Both iRepertoire HTBI primers and Arm-PCR of CDR3 regions were used to build the TCR beta libraries. One entry per CDR3 protein results from TCRdb running MiXCR on the multiplex PCR reads. The table includes under 500,000 distinct CDR3 sequences, less than 25% detected once. Sequencing was performed on peripheral blood mononuclear cells (PBMCs), taken when the disease was refractory, from a patient treated with antithyroid drugs. The receptors derive from a female donor with Graves disease.

The chain carries TRBV20-1 and TRBJ2-5; D is tentatively TRBD1 or TRBD2 (5 bases each). Germline assignment: CDR1 DFQATT and CDR2 SNEGSKA (reference sequence). The ends were cut back, 7 bases at V and 7 bases at J, with 31 bases in the middle. The CDR3 has 17 amino acids. CDR3 DNA sequence: TGCAGTGTTCCCCAAAGGTGGGCAGGGACCGGAATTTGGACCCAGTACTTC. Its translation is CSVPQRWAGTGIWTQYF.

About this clonotype itself: Since a much larger clone is just one base distant, this may be a read error. CDR3 sequence (DNA): TGTGCCAGCAGTTTAAGGCCCGAGGAGCCCCGGCATTTT. The encoded protein is CASSLRPEEPRHF. The J gene is TRBJ1-5, the V gene TRBV7-2; D is ambiguous. CDR1 is SGHTA, CDR2 FQGNSA, per germline. The CDR3 is 13 residues long.

Concerning this clonotype itself: This CDR3 fails to terminate in the conserved phenylalanine or tryptophan, so it likely reflects a read error. This CDR3 is CTSSLAGRETQYI. CDR3 DNA sequence: TGTACCAGCAGCTTGGCAGGACGGGAGACCCAGTACATC. The chain links TRBV7-2 to TRBJ2-5; D ambiguous. V shed 3 bases and J shed 5 bases, with 10 bases lying between them. This CDR3 comprises 13 residues. Germline V gives CDR1 SGHTA, CDR2 FQGNSA.

This clonotype was seen repeatedly, ten times or more. The chain's CDR3 is CASSPPVVGSEAFF. The CDR3 DNA is TGTGCCAGCAGCCCCCCTGTTGTCGGGAGTGAAGCTTTCTTT. V is TRBV12-3 or TRBV12-4 and J is TRBJ1-1; D ambiguous. V lost 6 bases and J 7 bases, leaving 18 bases between the germline ends. The CDR3 is 14 residues long.

J is TRBJ2-2 and V is TRBV6-2 or TRBV6-3; 8 bases fit TRBD2. Germline assignment: CDR1 MNHEY and CDR2 SVGEGT. The ends lost 5 bases at V and 0 bases at J; junction bases unmatched: 14. This CDR3 spans 19 amino acids. CDR3 loop: CASSRLEAGVSANTGELFF. In DNA form, the CDR3 reads TGTGCCAGCAGTCGGCTGGAAGCGGGAGTGTCTGCGAACACCGGGGAGCTGTTTTTT.

The chain links TRBV4-1 to TRBJ1-2; 8 bases are shared with TRBD1. From germline, CDR1 is MGHRA and CDR2 YSYEKL. The V and J ends lost 3 bases and 8 bases, in that order; junction bases with no gene match: 8. This CDR3 is 14 amino acids long. The CDR3 sequence: CASSHIGRGQGYTF. CDR3 DNA: TGCGCCAGCAGCCATATTGGCAGGGGGCAAGGCTACACCTTC.

The chain recombines TRBV5-6 with TRBJ2-1, with D possibly TRBD2 on 5 matching bases. V dropped 0 bases and J dropped 9 bases, with 16 bases sitting between them. The CDR3 totals 15 residues. Germline CDR1 and CDR2: SGHDT and YYEEEE. The CDR3 DNA reads TGTGCCAGCAGCTTGGGACACCCTAGCTACGGTGAGCAGTTCTTC. It codes for CASSLGHPSYGEQFF. Complete variable domain (other parts from reference TRBV5-6 and TRBJ2-1): DAGVTQSPTHLIKTRGQQVTLRCSPKSGHDTVSWYQQALGQGPQFIFQYYEEEERQRGNFPDRFSGHQFPNYSSELNVNALLLGDSALYLCASSLGHPSYGEQFFGPGTRLTVL.

This clonotype was detected a few times. This sequence joins TRBV5-1 and TRBJ2-4; D not resolved. V was shortened by 0 bases and J by 9 bases, with 13 bases between the two germline ends. Germline-derived CDR1 and CDR2 are SGHRS and YFSETQ. This CDR3 spans 14 amino acids. The CDR3 nucleotides read TGCGCCAGCAGCTTGGTGACGGCCCAGCGCATTCAGTACTTC. This codes for CASSLVTAQRIQYF.

This clonotype occurred many times. The chain is built from TRBV7-8 and TRBJ1-5; D might be TRBD1 (6 bases). The CDR3 consists of 15 residues. The germline V gene has CDR1 SGHVS and CDR2 FQNEAQ. Trimming stripped 0 bases from V and 5 bases from J, with 11 bases between. The CDR3 spells CASSLAYRADQPQHF. The CDR3 nucleotides read TGTGCCAGCAGCTTAGCTTACAGGGCGGATCAGCCCCAGCATTTT.